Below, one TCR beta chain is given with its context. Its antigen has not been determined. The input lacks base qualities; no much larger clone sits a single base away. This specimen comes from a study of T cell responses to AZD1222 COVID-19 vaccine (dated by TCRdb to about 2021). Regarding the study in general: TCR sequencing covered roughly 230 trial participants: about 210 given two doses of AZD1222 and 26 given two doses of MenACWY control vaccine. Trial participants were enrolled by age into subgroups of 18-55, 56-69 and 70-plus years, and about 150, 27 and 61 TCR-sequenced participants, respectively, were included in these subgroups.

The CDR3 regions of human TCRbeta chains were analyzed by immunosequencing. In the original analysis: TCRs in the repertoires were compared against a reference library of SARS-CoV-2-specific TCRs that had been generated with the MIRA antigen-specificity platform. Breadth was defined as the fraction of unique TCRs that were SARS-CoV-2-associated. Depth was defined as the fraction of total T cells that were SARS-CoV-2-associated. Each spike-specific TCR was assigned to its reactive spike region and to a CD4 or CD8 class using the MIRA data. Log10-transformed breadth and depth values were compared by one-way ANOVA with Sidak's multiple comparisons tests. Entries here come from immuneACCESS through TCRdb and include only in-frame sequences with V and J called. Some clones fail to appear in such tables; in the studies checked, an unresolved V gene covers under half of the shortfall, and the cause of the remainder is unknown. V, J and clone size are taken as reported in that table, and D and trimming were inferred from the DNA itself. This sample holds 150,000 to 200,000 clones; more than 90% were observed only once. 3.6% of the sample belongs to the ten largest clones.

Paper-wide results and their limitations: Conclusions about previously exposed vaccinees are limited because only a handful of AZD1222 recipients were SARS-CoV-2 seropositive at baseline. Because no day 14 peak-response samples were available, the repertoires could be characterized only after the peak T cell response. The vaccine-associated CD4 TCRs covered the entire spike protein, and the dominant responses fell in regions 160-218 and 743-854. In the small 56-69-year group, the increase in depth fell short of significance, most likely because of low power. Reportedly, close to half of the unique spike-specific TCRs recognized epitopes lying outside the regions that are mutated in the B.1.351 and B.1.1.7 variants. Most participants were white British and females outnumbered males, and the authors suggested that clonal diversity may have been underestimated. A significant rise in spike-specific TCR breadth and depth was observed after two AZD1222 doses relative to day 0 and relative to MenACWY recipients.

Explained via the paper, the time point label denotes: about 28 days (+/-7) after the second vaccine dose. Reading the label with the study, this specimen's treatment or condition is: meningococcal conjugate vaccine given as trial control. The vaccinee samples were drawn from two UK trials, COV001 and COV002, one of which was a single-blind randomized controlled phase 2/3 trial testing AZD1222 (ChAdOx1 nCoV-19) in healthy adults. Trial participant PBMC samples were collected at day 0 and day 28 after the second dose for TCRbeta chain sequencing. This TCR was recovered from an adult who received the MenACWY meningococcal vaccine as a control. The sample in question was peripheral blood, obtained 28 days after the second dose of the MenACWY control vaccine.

The CDR3 amino acid sequence is: CASKRGPNEKLFF. In nucleotides, the sequence is TGTGCCAGCAAAAGAGGGCCTAATGAAAAACTGTTTTTT. Recombination joined TRBV27 with TRBJ1-4; no confident D gene assignment can be made. Trimming removed 7 bases from V and 3 bases from J, leaving 9 bases between the germline ends. From a lookup of the germline V gene (reference sequence), CDR1 and CDR2 are MNHEY and SMNVEV. The CDR3 measures 13 amino acids from cysteine to phenylalanine. Only the CDR3 DNA is retained, 39 bases long and in frame from the first base.